Listed below are T cell receptor beta chains from one sample, sequenced in a study of PD-L1 blockade in urothelial cancer. The table came from immunoSEQ multiplex PCR; TCRdb's copy has only in-frame clones and leaves some out. The sample carries roughly 43,000 clones, over 65% recorded once. Sequencing used PBMCs, obtained around atezolizumab (anti-PD-L1) treatment. These receptors all stem from a man aged 65 to 85 with urothelial cancer. The CDR3 runs from the conserved cysteine through the conserved F or W. A D gene is named only where the DNA matches it firmly. Expanded clones get a size class; other rows say once, few or many, or leave the size out.

few,TRBJ1-5,NA,TRBV2,TGTGCCAGTGGGAGTCAGCCCCAGCATTTT,CASGSQPQHF
NA,TRBJ2-7,NA,TRBV15,TGTGCCACCAGCAGAGATCCCCAGGGCACCTACGAGCAGTACTTC,CATSRDPQGTYEQYF
NA,TRBJ2-7,TRBD2,TRBV7-2,TGTGCCAGCAGCCATCGACTAGCGGGGGGCTACGAGCAGTACTTC,CASSHRLAGGYEQYF
NA,TRBJ2-1,TRBD2,TRBV7-6,TGTGCCAGTTCGACTAGCGGGAGATACAATGAGCAGTTCTTC,CASSTSGRYNEQFF
NA,TRBJ2-2,TRBD1,TRBV19,TGTGCCAGTAGTTTCCGACAGGGGGGACACACCGGGGAGCTGTTTTTT,CASSFRQGGHTGELFF
NA,TRBJ1-1,TRBD1,TRBV9,TGTGCCAGCAGCGACCGACAGGGTGACACTGAAGCTTTCTTT,CASSDRQGDTEAFF
once,TRBJ2-7,NA,TRBV4-1,TGCGCCAGCAGCCAAGAGGCGCAGGCTGACTACGAGCAGTACTTC,CASSQEAQADYEQYF
few,TRBJ1-2,NA,TRBV7-9,TGTGCCAGCAGCACGACAGGAGCGAACCACTCCTTC,CASSTTGANHSF
NA,TRBJ1-5,TRBD1,TRBV15,TGTGCCACCAGCTTACAGGGGGCAACACCCCAGCATTTT,CATSLQGATPQHF
NA,TRBJ1-1,NA,TRBV6-1,TGTGCCAGCAGTCCCGGATGGAGTCAGGGAAAAGCTTTCTTT,CASSPGWSQGKAFF
NA,TRBJ2-3,NA,TRBV2,TGTGCCAGCAGTTCCCTGAGGGATACGCAGTATTTT,CASSSLRDTQYF
NA,TRBJ2-1,NA,TRBV4-1,TGCGCCAGCAGCCCTCAGGCGGGGGCAGAGGGTTATGAGCAGTTCTTC,CASSPQAGAEGYEQFF
NA,TRBJ1-3,NA,TRBV7-8,TGTGCCAGCAGCTCCCGCCCTAATCAAGGCGGCGTCGACACCATATATTTT,CASSSRPNQGGVDTIYF
NA,TRBJ1-1,TRBD1,TRBV5-1,TGCGCCAGCAGCTTAACCTCACAGGGGGTAACTGAAGCTTTCTTT,CASSLTSQGVTEAFF
NA,TRBJ2-3,TRBD2,TRBV5-4,TGTGCCACCAGGAGGGCGGGAGGGCGAGATACGCAGTATTTT,CATRRAGGRDTQYF
NA,TRBJ2-7,TRBD1,TRBV28,TGTGCCAGCAGGCCGGGACAGGGGTCCTACGAGCAGTACTTC,CASRPGQGSYEQYF
NA,TRBJ2-1,NA,TRBV4-3,TGCGCCAGCAGCCAAGATACAGGTCATTCAAATGAGCAGTTCTTC,CASSQDTGHSNEQFF
NA,TRBJ2-1,TRBD2,TRBV5-4,TGTGCCAGCAGCTTGGCAAGCGGGATCCTCTACAATGAGCAGTTCTTC,CASSLASGILYNEQFF
NA,TRBJ1-3,NA,TRBV18,TGTGCCAGCTCACCAAGGTCCCTAGGGGCAGGAGGAAACACCATATATTTT,CASSPRSLGAGGNTIYF
NA,TRBJ2-2,NA,TRBV25-1,TGTGCCAGCAGTGAATTACCAGGGGACACCGGGGAGCTGTTTTTT,CASSELPGDTGELFF
NA,TRBJ1-2,NA,TRBV7-2,TGTGCCAGCAGCTTAGCGTCGGGTACCTATGGCTACACCTTC,CASSLASGTYGYTF
NA,TRBJ1-2,NA,TRBV6-5,TGTGCCAGCAACGAAGAACAGGATTACTATGGCTACACCTTC,CASNEEQDYYGYTF